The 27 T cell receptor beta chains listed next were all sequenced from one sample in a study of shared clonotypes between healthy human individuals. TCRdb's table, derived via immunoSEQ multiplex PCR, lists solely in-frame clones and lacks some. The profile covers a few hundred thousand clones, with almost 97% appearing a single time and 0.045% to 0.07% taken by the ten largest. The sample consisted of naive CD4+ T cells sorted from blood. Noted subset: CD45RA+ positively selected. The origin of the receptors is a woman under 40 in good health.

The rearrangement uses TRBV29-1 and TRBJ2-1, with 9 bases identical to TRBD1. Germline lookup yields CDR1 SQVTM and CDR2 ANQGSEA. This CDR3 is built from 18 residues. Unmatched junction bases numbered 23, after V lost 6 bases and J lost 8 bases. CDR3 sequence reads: CSVSGTGFIRREYDEQFF. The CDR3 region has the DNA TGCAGCGTCTCCGGGACAGGGTTTATCCGGCGGGAGTATGATGAGCAGTTCTTC.

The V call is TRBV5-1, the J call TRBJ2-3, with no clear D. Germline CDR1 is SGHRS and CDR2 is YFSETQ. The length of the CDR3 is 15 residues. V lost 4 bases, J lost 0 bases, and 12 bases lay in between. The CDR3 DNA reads TGCGCCAGCAGCCCCGGACCGATTAGCACAGATACGCAGTATTTT. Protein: CASSPGPISTDTQYF.

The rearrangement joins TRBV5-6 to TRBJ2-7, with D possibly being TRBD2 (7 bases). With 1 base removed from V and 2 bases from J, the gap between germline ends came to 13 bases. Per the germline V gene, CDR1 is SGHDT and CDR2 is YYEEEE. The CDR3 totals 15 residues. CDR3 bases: TGTGCCAGCAGCTTGTCCGGGGGGCCCACCTACGAGCAGTACTTC. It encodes CASSLSGGPTYEQYF.

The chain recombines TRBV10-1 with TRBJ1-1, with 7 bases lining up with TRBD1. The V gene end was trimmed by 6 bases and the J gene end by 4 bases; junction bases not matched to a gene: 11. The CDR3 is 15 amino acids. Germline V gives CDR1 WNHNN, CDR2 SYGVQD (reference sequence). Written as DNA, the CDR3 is TGCGCCAGCAGGGATAACAGGGGCGCAAGCACTGAAGCTTTCTTT. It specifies CASRDNRGASTEAFF.

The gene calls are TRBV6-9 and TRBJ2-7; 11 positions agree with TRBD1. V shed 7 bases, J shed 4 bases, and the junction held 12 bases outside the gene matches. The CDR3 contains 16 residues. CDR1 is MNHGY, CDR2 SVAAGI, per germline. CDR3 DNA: TGTGCCAGCACCATAAGAGGACAGGGGGCGTTTTACGAGCAGTACTTC. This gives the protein CASTIRGQGAFYEQYF.

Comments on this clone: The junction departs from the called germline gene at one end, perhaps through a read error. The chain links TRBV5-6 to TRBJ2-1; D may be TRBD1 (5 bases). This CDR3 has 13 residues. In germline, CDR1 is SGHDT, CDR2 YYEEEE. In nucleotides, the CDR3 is TGTGCCAGCCGCTTGGGGCTGGGGAATGAGCAGTTCTTC. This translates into CASRLGLGNEQFF.

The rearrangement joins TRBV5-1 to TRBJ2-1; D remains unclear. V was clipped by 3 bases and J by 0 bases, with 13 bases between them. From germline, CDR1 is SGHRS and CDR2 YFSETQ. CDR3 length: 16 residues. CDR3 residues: CASSSHYPSSYNEQFF. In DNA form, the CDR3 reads TGCGCCAGCAGCTCACATTATCCGAGCTCCTACAATGAGCAGTTCTTC. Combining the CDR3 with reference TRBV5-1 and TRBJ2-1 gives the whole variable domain KAGVTQTPRYLIKTRGQQVTLSCSPISGHRSVSWYQQTPGQGLQFLFEYFSETQRNKGNFPGRFSGRQFSNSRSEMNVSTLELGDSALYLCASSSHYPSSYNEQFFGPGTRLTVL.

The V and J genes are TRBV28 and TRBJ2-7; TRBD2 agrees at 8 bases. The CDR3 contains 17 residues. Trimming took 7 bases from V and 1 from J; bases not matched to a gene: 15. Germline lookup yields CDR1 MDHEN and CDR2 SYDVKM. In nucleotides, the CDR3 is TGTGCCAGCACCGAGGTGGCGGGAGGCCTCGCTTCCTACGAGCAGTACTTC. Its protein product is CASTEVAGGLASYEQYF.

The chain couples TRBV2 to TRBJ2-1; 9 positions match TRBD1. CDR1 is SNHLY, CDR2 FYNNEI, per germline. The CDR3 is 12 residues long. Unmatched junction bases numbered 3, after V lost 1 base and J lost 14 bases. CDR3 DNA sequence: TGTGCCAGCAGTGAAGGGGACAGGGATGAGTTCTTC. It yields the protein CASSEGDRDEFF.

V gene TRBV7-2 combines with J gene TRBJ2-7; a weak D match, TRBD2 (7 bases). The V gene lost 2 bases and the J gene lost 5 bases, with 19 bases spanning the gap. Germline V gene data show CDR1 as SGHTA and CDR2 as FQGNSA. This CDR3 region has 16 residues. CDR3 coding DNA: TGTGCCAGCAGCTTAAGGCTGGGGGGGCTGGGGGACGAGCAGTACTTC. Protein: CASSLRLGGLGDEQYF. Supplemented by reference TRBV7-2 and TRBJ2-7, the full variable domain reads GAGVSQSPSNKVTEKGKDVELRCDPISGHTALYWYRQSLGQGLEFLIYFQGNSAPDKSGLPSDRFSAERTGGSVSTLTIQRTQQEDSAVYLCASSLRLGGLGDEQYFGPGTRLTVT.

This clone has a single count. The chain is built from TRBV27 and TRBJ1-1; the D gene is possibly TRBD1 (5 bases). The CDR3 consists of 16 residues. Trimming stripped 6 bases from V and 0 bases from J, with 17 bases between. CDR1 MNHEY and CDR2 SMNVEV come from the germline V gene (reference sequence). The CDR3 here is CASSRELGVMNTEAFF. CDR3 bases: TGTGCCAGCAGCCGGGAATTAGGGGTTATGAACACTGAAGCTTTCTTT.

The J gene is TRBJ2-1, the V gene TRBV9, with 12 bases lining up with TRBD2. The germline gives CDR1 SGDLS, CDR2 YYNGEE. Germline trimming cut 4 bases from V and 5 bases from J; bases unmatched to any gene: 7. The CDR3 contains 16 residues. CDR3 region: CASSPSRTSGNNEQFF. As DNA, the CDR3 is TGTGCCAGCAGCCCGTCCCGGACTAGCGGGAACAATGAGCAGTTCTTC.

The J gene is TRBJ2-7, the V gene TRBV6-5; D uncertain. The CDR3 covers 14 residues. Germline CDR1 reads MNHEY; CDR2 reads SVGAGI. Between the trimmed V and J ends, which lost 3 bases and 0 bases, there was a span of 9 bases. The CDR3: CASSYSWSSYEQYF. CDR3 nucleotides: TGTGCCAGCAGTTATAGCTGGAGCTCCTACGAGCAGTACTTC.

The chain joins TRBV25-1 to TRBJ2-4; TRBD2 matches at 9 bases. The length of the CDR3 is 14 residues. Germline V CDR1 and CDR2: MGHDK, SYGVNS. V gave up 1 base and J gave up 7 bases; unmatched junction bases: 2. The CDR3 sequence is CASSESAGGNIQYF. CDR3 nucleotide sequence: TGTGCCAGCAGTGAATCTGCGGGAGGGAACATTCAGTACTTC.

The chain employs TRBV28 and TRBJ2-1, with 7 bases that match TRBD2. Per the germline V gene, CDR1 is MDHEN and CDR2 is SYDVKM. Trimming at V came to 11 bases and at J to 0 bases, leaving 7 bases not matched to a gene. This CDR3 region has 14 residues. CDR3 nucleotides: TGTGCCGCAGGGCGGGAGTCCTCCTACAATGAGCAGTTCTTC. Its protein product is CAAGRESSYNEQFF. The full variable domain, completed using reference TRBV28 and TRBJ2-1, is DVKVTQSSRYLVKRTGEKVFLECVQDMDHENMFWYRQDPGLGLRLIYFSYDVKMKEKGDIPEGYSVSREKKERFSLILESASTNQTSMYLCAAGRESSYNEQFFGPGTRLTVL.

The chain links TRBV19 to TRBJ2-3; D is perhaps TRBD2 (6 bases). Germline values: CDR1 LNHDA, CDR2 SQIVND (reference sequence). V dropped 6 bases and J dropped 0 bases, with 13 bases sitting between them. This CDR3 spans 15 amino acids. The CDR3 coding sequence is TGTGCCAGTAGAACGGCGGGATTTAGCACAGATACGCAGTATTTT. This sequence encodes CASRTAGFSTDTQYF.

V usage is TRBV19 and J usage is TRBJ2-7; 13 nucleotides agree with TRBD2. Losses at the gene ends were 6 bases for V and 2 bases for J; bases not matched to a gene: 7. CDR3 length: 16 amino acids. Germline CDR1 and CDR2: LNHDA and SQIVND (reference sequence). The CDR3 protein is CASRPSGLAGTYEQYF. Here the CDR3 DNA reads TGTGCCAGTAGACCCTCGGGACTAGCGGGAACCTACGAGCAGTACTTC.

The CDR3 reads CASSFTDTQYF. Written as DNA, the CDR3 is TGTGCCAGCAGCTTTACAGATACGCAGTATTTT. The chain uses TRBV7-9 and TRBJ2-3; D is unresolved. The germline V and J ends were trimmed by 3 bases and 3 bases, with 1 base remaining between them. CDR3 length: 11 residues. Germline V gene data show CDR1 as SEHNR and CDR2 as FQNEAQ (reference sequence).

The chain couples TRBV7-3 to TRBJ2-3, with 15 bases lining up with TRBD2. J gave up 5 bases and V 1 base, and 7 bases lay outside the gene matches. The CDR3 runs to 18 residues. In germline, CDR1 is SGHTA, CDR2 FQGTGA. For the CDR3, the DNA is TGTGCCAGCAGCTTAAAGGGACTAGCGGGAGGTAGGGGAGATACGCAGTATTTT. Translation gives CASSLKGLAGGRGDTQYF.

CDR3: CASSLTAGLYEQYF. The CDR3, as DNA: TGCGCCAGCAGCTTGACAGCGGGCCTCTACGAGCAGTACTTC. The chain uses TRBV5-1 and TRBJ2-7, with D perhaps matching TRBD2 (6 bases). Germline loops: CDR1 SGHRS, CDR2 YFSETQ. Trimming pared 1 base from V and 3 bases from J, leaving 11 bases between. The CDR3 is 14 amino acids.

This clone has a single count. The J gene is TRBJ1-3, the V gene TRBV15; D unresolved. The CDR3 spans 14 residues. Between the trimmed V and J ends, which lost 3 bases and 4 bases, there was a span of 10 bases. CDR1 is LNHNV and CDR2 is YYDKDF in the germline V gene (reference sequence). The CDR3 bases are TGTGCCACCAGCAGGCAGGTGGTGGGAAACACCATATATTTT. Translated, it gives CATSRQVVGNTIYF.

The CDR3 nucleotides are TGTGCCAGCAGCACCGGAGGCGGGAATGAGCAGTTCTTC. Protein sequence: CASSTGGGNEQFF. This chain connects TRBV7-9 to TRBJ2-1; D perhaps matches TRBD2 (5 bases). Germline lookup yields CDR1 SEHNR and CDR2 FQNEAQ (reference sequence). The V and J ends lost 5 bases and 7 bases respectively, with 12 bases between them. This CDR3 is built from 13 residues.

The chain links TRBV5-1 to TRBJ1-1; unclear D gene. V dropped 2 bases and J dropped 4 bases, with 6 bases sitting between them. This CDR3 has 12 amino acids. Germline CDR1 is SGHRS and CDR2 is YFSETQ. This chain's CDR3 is CASSFEGTEAFF. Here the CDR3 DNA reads TGCGCCAGCAGCTTCGAGGGCACTGAAGCTTTCTTT.

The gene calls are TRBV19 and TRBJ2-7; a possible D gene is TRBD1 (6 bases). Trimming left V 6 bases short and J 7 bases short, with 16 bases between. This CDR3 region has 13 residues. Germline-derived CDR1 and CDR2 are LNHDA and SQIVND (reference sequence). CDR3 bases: TGTGCCAGTAGGAAGGGGGTCCAGCTGGAGCAGTACTTC. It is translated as CASRKGVQLEQYF.

The CDR3 region has the DNA TGTGCCAGCTCCCTCGCTAGCGGGAGGCTTCCCGGGGAGCTGTTTTTT. Amino acids: CASSLASGRLPGELFF. V gene TRBV18 combines with J gene TRBJ2-2, with 11 bases identical to TRBD2. CDR1 and CDR2 (germline): KGHSH, LQKENI. The CDR3 totals 16 residues. J was trimmed by 6 bases and V by 6 bases; bases with no gene match: 9.

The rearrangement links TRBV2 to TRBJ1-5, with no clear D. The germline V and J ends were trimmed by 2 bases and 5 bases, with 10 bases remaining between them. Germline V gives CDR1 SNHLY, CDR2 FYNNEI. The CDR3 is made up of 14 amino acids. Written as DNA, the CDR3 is TGTGCCAGCAGTGAATTATCGGCGGATCAGCCCCAGCATTTT. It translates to CASSELSADQPQHF.

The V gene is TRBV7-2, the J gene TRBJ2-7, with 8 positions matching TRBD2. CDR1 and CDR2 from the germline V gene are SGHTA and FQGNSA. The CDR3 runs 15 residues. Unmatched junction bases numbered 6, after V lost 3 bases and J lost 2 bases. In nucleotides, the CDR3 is TGTGCCAGCAGCTTGGGACTAGATGCCACCTACGAGCAGTACTTC. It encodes CASSLGLDATYEQYF.